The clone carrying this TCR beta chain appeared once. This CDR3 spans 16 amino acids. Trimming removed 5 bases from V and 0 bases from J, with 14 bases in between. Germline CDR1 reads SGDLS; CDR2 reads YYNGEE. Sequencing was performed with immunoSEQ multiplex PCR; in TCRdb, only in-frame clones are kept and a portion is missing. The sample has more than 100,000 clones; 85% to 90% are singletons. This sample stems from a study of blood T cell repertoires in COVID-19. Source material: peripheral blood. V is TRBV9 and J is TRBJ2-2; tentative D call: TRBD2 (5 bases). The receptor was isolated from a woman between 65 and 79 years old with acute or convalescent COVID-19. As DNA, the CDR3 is TGTGCCAGCAGGGCGAGGAGCGGTTCGAACACCGGGGAGCTGTTTTTT. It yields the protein CASRARSGSNTGELFF.